The next 7 T cell receptor beta chains were all read from a single sample in a study of CD8+ T cells in alopecia areata. Treatment meaning: oral pan-JAK inhibitor, 5-10 mg twice daily. Following extraction, RNA underwent reverse transcription to cDNA, which served as the sequencing template. Measured with immunoSEQ multiplex PCR; TCRdb has only the in-frame clones, and not every one. The sample has 200,000 or so clones, 58% seen once. Sequenced material: CD4+ T cells sorted from blood, taken at week 24, from a patient treated with tofacitinib. The origin of the receptors is a human donor with alopecia areata.

The rearrangement links TRBV5-1 to TRBJ1-2, with D perhaps matching TRBD1 (5 bases). Trimming removed 1 base at V and 4 bases at J, with 17 bases between. The CDR3 length is 16 residues. Germline V gene data show CDR1 as SGHRS and CDR2 as YFSETQ. CDR3 sequence: CASSLKDPGAPYGYTF. CDR3 DNA sequence: TGCGCCAGCAGCTTGAAGGATCCCGGGGCGCCCTATGGCTACACCTTC.

The gene calls are TRBV27 and TRBJ1-1; perhaps TRBD1 as D (6 bases). The length of the CDR3 is 12 residues. In germline, CDR1 is MNHEY, CDR2 SMNVEV (reference sequence). V was clipped by 5 bases and J by 5 bases, with 9 bases between them. CDR3 sequence reads: CASSTRGTEAFF. The CDR3 region has the DNA TGTGCCAGCAGTACCAGGGGAACTGAAGCTTTCTTT.

V is TRBV9 and J is TRBJ2-1, with D tentatively TRBD2 (7 bases). V lost 1 base, J lost 3 bases, and 14 bases lay in between. Germline-derived CDR1 and CDR2 are SGDLS and YYNGEE. The CDR3 length is 16 residues. Here the CDR3 reads CASSVWGGAGYNEQFF. DNA for the CDR3: TGTGCCAGCAGCGTATGGGGGGGGGCTGGCTACAATGAGCAGTTCTTC.

This clone was detected only a few times. This sequence joins TRBV5-1 and TRBJ2-1, with 8 bases lining up with TRBD2. V dropped 7 bases and J dropped 0; count of bases not matched to a gene: 15. The CDR3 loop spans 18 amino acids. CDR1 SGHRS and CDR2 YFSETQ come from the germline V gene. The CDR3 DNA reads TGCGCCAGCCGCCTCCCTGGAGCGGGGGCTAGCTCCTACAATGAGCAGTTCTTC. The encoded protein is CASRLPGAGASSYNEQFF.

The rearrangement uses TRBV27 and TRBJ1-4, with 8 bases that match TRBD1. The germline V gene encodes CDR1 MNHEY and CDR2 SMNVEV (reference sequence). This CDR3 is 15 amino acids long. After removal of 8 bases from V and 7 bases from J, the junction contained 12 bases not matched to a gene. The CDR3 is CASRGQAFGGEKLFF. CDR3 bases: TGTGCCAGCCGGGGACAGGCCTTCGGTGGTGAAAAACTGTTTTTT.

The chain links TRBV29-1 to TRBJ2-5; 8 nucleotides align to TRBD2. V shed 5 bases and J 5 bases; nucleotides not matched to a gene: 10. Germline CDR1 and CDR2: SQVTM and ANQGSEA. The CDR3 loop spans 14 amino acids. In nucleotides, the CDR3 is TGCAGCGTTTATTTAGCGGGGTCCGGGGAGACCCAGTACTTC. Encoded protein: CSVYLAGSGETQYF.

This clone appeared a few times. The chain is built from TRBV4-1 and TRBJ2-3; D gene ambiguous. The germline gives CDR1 MGHRA, CDR2 YSYEKL. CDR3 length equals 16 residues. The ends were cut back, 3 bases at V and 4 bases at J, with 17 bases in the middle. The CDR3 coding sequence is TGCGCCAGCAGCCATCCCCGGGCGGTTGGTGCAGATACGCAGTATTTT. Translated, it gives CASSHPRAVGADTQYF.